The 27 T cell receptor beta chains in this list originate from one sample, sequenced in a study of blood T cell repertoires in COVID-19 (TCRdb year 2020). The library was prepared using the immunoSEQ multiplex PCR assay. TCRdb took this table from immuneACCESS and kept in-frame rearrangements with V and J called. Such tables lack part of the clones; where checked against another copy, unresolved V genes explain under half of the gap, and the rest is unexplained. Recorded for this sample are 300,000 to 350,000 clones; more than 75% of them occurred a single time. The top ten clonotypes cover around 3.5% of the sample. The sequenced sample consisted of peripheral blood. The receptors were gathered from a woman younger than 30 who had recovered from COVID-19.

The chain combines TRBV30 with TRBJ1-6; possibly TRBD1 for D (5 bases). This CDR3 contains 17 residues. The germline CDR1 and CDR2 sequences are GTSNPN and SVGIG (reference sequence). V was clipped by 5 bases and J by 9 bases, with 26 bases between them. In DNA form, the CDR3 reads TGTGCCTGGGCCCCCGTTCGGAATGGCAGGCAGGGTTCACCCCTCCACTTT. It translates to CAWAPVRNGRQGSPLHF.

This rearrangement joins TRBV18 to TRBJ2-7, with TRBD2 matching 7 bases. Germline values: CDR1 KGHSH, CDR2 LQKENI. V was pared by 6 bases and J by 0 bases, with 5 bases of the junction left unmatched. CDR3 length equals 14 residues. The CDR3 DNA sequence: TGTGCCAGCTCCTCAGGACTAGTCTCCTACGAGCAGTACGTC. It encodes CASSSGLVSYEQYV.

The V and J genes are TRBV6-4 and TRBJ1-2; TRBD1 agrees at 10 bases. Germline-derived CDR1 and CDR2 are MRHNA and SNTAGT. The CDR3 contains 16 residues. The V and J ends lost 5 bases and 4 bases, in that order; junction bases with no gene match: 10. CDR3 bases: TGTGCCAGCAGTCCGGGGACAGGGGAACTTTTCTATGGCTACACCTTC. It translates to CASSPGTGELFYGYTF.

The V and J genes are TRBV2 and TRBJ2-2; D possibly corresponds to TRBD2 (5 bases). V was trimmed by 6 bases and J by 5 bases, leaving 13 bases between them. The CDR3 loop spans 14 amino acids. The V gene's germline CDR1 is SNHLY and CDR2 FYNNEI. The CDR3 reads CASRTRTGTGELFF. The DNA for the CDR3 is TGTGCCAGCAGGACCCGGACGGGAACCGGGGAGCTGTTTTTT.

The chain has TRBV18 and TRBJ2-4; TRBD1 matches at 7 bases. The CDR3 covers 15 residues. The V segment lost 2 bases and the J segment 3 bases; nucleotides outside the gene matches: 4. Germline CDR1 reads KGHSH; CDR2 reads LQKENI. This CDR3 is CASSPGQANKNIQYF. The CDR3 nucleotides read TGTGCCAGCTCACCAGGACAGGCGAACAAAAACATTCAGTACTTC.

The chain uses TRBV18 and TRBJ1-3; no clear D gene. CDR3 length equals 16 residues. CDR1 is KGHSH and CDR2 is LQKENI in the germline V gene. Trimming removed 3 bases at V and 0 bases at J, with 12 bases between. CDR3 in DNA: TGTGCCAGCTCACCCGTCGACGGGGACTCTGGAAACACCATATATTTT. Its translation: CASSPVDGDSGNTIYF.

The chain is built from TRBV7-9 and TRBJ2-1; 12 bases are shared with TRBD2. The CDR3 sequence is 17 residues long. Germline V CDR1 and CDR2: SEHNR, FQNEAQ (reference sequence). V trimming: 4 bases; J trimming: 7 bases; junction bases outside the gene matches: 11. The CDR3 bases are TGTGCCAGCAGCTCCAATCGACTAGCGGGAGTTTCTAATGAGCAGTTCTTC. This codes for CASSSNRLAGVSNEQFF.

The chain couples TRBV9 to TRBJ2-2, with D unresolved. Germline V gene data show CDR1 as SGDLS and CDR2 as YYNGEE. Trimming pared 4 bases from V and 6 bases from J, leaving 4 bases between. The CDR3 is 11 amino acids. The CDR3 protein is CASSRAGELFF. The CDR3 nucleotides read TGTGCCAGCAGCCGGGCCGGGGAGCTGTTTTTT.

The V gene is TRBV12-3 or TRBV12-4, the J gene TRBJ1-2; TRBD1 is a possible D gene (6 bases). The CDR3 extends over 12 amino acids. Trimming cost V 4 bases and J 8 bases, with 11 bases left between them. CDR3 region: CASSSGALGYTF. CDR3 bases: TGTGCCAGCAGTTCAGGGGCTTTGGGCTACACCTTC.

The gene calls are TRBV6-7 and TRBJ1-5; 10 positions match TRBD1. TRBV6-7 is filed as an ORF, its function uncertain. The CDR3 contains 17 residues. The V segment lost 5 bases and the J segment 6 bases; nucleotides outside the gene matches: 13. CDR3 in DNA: TGTGCCAGCAGTGGGTACCCGGGACAGGGGAGATTTCAGCCCCAGCATTTT. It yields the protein CASSGYPGQGRFQPQHF.

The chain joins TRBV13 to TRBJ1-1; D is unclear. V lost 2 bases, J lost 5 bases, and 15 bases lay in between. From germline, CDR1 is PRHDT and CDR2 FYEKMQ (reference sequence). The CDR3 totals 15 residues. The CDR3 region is CASSLFGSSGTEAFF. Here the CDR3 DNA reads TGTGCCAGCAGCTTATTTGGCTCATCGGGGACTGAAGCTTTCTTT.

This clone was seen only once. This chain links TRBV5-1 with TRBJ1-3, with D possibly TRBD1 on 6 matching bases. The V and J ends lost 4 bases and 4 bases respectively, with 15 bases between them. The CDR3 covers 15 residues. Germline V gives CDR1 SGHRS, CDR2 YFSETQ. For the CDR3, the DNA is TGCGCCAGCAGCCCGGCAGCAGGGGACGGAAACACCATATATTTT. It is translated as CASSPAAGDGNTIYF.

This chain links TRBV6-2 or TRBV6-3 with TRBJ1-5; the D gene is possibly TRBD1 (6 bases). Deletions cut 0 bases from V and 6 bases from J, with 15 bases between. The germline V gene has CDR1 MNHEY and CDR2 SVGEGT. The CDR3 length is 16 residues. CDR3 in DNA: TGTGCCAGCAGTTACTCACCGGGGGGCAGGTCTCAGCCCCAGCATTTT. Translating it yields CASSYSPGGRSQPQHF.

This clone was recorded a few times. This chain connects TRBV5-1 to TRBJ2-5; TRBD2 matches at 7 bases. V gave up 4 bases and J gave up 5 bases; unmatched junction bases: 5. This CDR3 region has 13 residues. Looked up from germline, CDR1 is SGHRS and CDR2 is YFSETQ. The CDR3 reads CASSAREAETQYF. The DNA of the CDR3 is TGCGCCAGCAGCGCACGGGAGGCGGAGACCCAGTACTTC.

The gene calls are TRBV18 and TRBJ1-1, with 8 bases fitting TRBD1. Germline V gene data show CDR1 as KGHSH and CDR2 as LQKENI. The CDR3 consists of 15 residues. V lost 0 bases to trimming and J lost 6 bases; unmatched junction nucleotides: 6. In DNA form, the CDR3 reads TGTGCCAGCTCACCACCAGGAGGACAGGGCTCTGAAGCTTTCTTT. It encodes CASSPPGGQGSEAFF.

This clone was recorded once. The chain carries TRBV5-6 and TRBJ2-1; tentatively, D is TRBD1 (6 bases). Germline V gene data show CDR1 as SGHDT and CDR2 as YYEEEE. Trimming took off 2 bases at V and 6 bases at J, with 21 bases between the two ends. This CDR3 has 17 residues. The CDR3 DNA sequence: TGTGCCAGCAGCTTTGAATCCTTACAGGGTGTTGGCAATGAGCAGTTCTTC. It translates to CASSFESLQGVGNEQFF.

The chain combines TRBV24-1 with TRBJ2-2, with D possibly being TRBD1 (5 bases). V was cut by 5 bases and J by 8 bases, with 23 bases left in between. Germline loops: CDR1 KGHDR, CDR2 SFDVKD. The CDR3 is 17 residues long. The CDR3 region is CATSGMGRGVSGGELFF. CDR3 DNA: TGTGCCACCAGTGGCATGGGGCGTGGAGTCAGTGGGGGGGAGCTGTTTTTT.

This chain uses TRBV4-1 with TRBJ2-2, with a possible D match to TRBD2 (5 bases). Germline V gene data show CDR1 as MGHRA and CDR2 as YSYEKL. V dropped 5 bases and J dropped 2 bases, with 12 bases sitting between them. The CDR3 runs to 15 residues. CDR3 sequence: CASSSGPTNTGELFF. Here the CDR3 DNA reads TGCGCCAGCAGCAGCGGCCCGACAAACACCGGGGAGCTGTTTTTT.

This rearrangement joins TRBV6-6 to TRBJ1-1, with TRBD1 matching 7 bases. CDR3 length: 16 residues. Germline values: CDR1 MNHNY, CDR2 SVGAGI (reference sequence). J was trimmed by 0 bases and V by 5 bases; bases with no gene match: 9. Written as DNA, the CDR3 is TGTGCCAGCAGTCGAGAGGGACAGCAACTGAACACTGAAGCTTTCTTT. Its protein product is CASSREGQQLNTEAFF.

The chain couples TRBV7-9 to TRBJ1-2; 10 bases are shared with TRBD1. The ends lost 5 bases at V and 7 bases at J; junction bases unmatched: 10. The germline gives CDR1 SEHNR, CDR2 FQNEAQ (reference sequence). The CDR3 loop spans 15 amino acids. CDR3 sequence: CASSGQTGGITGYTF. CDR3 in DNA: TGTGCCAGCAGCGGCCAGACAGGGGGCATCACTGGCTACACCTTC.

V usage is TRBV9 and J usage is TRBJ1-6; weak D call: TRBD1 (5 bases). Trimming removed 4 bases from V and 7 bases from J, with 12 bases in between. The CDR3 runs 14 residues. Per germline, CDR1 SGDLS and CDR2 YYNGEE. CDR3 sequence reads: CASSTGRENSPLHF. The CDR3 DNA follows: TGTGCCAGCAGCACAGGACGAGAGAATTCACCCCTCCACTTT.

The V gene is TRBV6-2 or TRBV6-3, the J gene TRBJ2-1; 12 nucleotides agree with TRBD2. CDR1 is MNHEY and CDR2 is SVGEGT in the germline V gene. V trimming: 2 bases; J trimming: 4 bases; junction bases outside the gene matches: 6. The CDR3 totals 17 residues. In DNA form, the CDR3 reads TGTGCCAGCAGTTACCTAGGACTAGCGGGACGATACAATGAGCAGTTCTTC. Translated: CASSYLGLAGRYNEQFF.

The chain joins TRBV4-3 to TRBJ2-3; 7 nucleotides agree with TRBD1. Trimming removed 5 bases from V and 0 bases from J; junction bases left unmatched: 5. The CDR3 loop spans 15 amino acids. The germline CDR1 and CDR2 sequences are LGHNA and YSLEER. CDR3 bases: TGCGCCAGCAGCTACCGGACAGGCAGCACAGATACGCAGTATTTT. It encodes CASSYRTGSTDTQYF.

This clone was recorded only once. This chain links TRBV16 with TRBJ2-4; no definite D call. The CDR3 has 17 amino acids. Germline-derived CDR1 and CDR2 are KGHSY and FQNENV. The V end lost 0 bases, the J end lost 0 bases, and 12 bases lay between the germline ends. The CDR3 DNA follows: TGTGCCAGCAGCCAATCCGTTACCCAGGTAGCCAAAAACATTCAGTACTTC. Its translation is CASSQSVTQVAKNIQYF.

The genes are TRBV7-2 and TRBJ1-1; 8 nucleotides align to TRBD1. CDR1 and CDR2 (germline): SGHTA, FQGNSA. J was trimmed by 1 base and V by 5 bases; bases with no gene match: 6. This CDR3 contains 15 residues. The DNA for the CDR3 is TGTGCCAGCAGCGGCCGACAGGGGAGGAACACTGAAGCTTTCTTT. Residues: CASSGRQGRNTEAFF. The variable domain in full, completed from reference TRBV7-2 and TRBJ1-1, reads GAGVSQSPSNKVTEKGKDVELRCDPISGHTALYWYRQSLGQGLEFLIYFQGNSAPDKSGLPSDRFSAERTGGSVSTLTIQRTQQEDSAVYLCASSGRQGRNTEAFFGQGTRLTVV.

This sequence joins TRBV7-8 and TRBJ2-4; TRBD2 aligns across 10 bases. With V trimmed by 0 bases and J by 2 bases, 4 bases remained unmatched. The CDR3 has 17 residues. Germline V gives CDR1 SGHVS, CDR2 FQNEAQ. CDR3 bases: TGTGCCAGCAGCTTAGCGGTTAGCGGGAGGTCCAAAAACATTCAGTACTTC. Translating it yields CASSLAVSGRSKNIQYF.

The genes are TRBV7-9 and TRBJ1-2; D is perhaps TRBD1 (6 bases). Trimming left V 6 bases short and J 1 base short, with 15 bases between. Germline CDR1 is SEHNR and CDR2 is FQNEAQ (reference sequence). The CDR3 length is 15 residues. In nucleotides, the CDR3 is TGTGCCAGCAGGTCGTCGGGGACAAATAACTATGGCTACACCTTC. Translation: CASRSSGTNNYGYTF.